The 20 T cell receptor beta chains given below trace back to one sample, sequenced in a study of PD-1 blockade in classical Hodgkin lymphoma. TCRdb keeps only in-frame clones here, not all; method: immunoSEQ multiplex PCR. The data show 14,000 to 15,000 clones, with around 82% seen just once and approximately 25% held by the top ten. Each patient relapsed following autologous stem cell transplantation, and prior brentuximab vedotin exposure differed. The sequencing used peripheral blood mononuclear cells (PBMCs), collected before the second cycle of nivolumab. These receptors all come from a human donor with classical Hodgkin lymphoma.

This chain links TRBV5-1 with TRBJ2-5; a possible D gene is TRBD1 (6 bases). The DNA end lines up better with TRBJ2-7; the J call may be wrong. The CDR3 has 15 amino acids. The germline gives CDR1 SGHRS, CDR2 YFSETQ. The CDR3 sequence: CASSLWGHNSYEQYF. CDR3 coding DNA: TGCGCCAGCAGCTTGTGGGGGCACAATTCCTACGAGCAGTACTTC.

The chain has TRBV7-9 and TRBJ1-4; D gene uncertain. Trimming removed 3 bases from V and 5 bases from J, with 10 bases in between. The germline CDR1 and CDR2 sequences are SEHNR and FQNEAQ (reference sequence). The CDR3 is 14 residues long. The CDR3 DNA is TGTGCCAGCAGCTTCGGGGAAACAAATGAAAAACTGTTTTTT. Its translation: CASSFGETNEKLFF.

The V and J genes are TRBV7-9 and TRBJ1-1; D remains ambiguous. The CDR3 covers 14 residues. Germline V gives CDR1 SEHNR, CDR2 FQNEAQ (reference sequence). The ends were cut back, 1 base at V and 2 bases at J, with 8 bases in the middle. The DNA for the CDR3 is TGTGCCAGCAGCTTAGGTCAGGTTAACACTGAAGCTTTCTTT. Translated, it gives CASSLGQVNTEAFF. The full variable domain, rest sourced from reference TRBV7-9 and TRBJ1-1, is DTGVSQNPRHKITKRGQNVTFRCDPISEHNRLYWYRQTLGQGPEFLTYFQNEAQLEKSRLLSDRFSAERPKGSFSTLEIQRTEQGDSAMYLCASSLGQVNTEAFFGQGTRLTVV.

The J gene is TRBJ1-5, the V gene TRBV7-2; possibly TRBD1 for D (5 bases). Germline CDR1 and CDR2: SGHTA and FQGNSA. Trimming shortened V by 1 base and J by 4 bases, and 11 bases separated the two germline ends. The length of the CDR3 is 15 residues. The CDR3 loop reads CASSLVQGANQPQHF. The CDR3 coding sequence is TGTGCCAGCAGCTTAGTCCAGGGTGCGAATCAGCCCCAGCATTTT.

The V call is TRBV6-5, the J call TRBJ2-5; a possible D gene is TRBD1 (5 bases). The CDR3 extends over 13 amino acids. CDR1 and CDR2 (germline): MNHEY, SVGAGI. V lost 7 bases and J 3 bases, leaving 12 bases between the germline ends. In DNA, the CDR3 is TGTGCCAGCAACAACGACAGAGAAGAGACCCAGTACTTC. Translating it yields CASNNDREETQYF.

V and J are TRBV10-3 and TRBJ1-1; D gene unclear. The V end lost 0 bases, the J end lost 1 base, and 9 bases lay between the germline ends. Germline V gene lookup returns CDR1 ENHRY and CDR2 SYGVKD. The CDR3 spans 15 residues. The chain's CDR3 is CAISESVPGNTEAFF. The CDR3, as DNA: TGTGCCATCAGTGAGTCGGTCCCAGGGAACACTGAAGCTTTCTTT.

The chain's CDR3 is CASSRDRGGETQYF. In DNA, the CDR3 is TGTGCCAGCAGCCGGGACAGGGGGGGAGAGACCCAGTACTTC. V gene TRBV7-8 combines with J gene TRBJ2-5; TRBD1 agrees at 11 bases. Germline V CDR1 and CDR2: SGHVS, FQNEAQ. This CDR3 contains 14 residues. V gave up 5 bases and J gave up 4 bases; unmatched junction bases: 3.

This clone has a handful of counts. The gene calls are TRBV6-5 and TRBJ1-2; perhaps TRBD1 as D (6 bases). Germline CDR1 and CDR2: MNHEY and SVGAGI. CDR3 length: 14 amino acids. Trimming removed 4 bases from V and 4 bases from J, with 13 bases in between. The chain's CDR3 is CASSSLGGGYGYTF. As DNA, the CDR3 is TGTGCCAGCAGTTCCTTGGGGGGCGGCTATGGCTACACCTTC.

V is TRBV28 and J is TRBJ2-7, with unresolved D. Germline V gives CDR1 MDHEN, CDR2 SYDVKM. CDR3 length equals 14 residues. V was pared by 3 bases and J by 12 bases, with 21 bases between. CDR3 sequence (DNA): TGTGCCAGCAGTTTCCCCGGGCCTTCCCAACGATCGTACTTC. Its protein product is CASSFPGPSQRSYF.

The chain uses TRBV10-2 and TRBJ2-7; D not resolved. The ends were cut back, 2 bases at V and 1 base at J, with 9 bases in the middle. In germline, CDR1 is WSHSY, CDR2 SAAADI. CDR3 length: 14 residues. CDR3 bases: TGCGCCAGCAGTGAGAACGGCGGATCCTACGAGCAGTACTTC. Its protein is CASSENGGSYEQYF.

The chain recombines TRBV18 with TRBJ1-5, with 9 bases that match TRBD1. The CDR3 runs to 15 residues. Trimming at V came to 3 bases and at J to 1 base, leaving 1 base not matched to a gene. CDR1 and CDR2 from the germline V gene are KGHSH and LQKENI. CDR3 nucleotide sequence: TGTGCCAGCTCACCGGGACAGGGAAGCAATCAGCCCCAGCATTTT. This codes for CASSPGQGSNQPQHF.

V and J are TRBV18 and TRBJ2-1; 9 nucleotides line up with TRBD1. There are 19 residues in the CDR3. V trimming: 2 bases; J trimming: 3 bases; junction bases outside the gene matches: 14. Germline V gene data show CDR1 as KGHSH and CDR2 as LQKENI. DNA for the CDR3: TGTGCCAGCTCACCAATGTACAGGGGGCCTTCATTAGACTACAATGAGCAGTTCTTC. Amino acids: CASSPMYRGPSLDYNEQFF.

J is TRBJ2-2 and V is TRBV5-1; a possible D gene is TRBD1 (6 bases). The germline V and J ends were trimmed by 1 base and 6 bases, with 13 bases remaining between them. The CDR3 is 15 residues long. Per the germline V gene, CDR1 is SGHRS and CDR2 is YFSETQ. DNA of the CDR3: TGCGCCAGCAGCTTGTTGGCAGGGGACCCCGGGGAGCTGTTTTTT. It encodes CASSLLAGDPGELFF. Filled out from reference TRBV5-1 and TRBJ2-2, the complete variable domain reads KAGVTQTPRYLIKTRGQQVTLSCSPISGHRSVSWYQQTPGQGLQFLFEYFSETQRNKGNFPGRFSGRQFSNSRSEMNVSTLELGDSALYLCASSLLAGDPGELFFGEGSRLTVL.

The chain has TRBV19 and TRBJ1-2; the D gene is possibly TRBD1 (6 bases). This CDR3 contains 15 residues. Germline CDR1 and CDR2: LNHDA and SQIVND (reference sequence). V was shortened by 4 bases and J by 8 bases, with 20 bases between the two germline ends. Here the CDR3 DNA reads TGTGCCAGTAGTACATCCGGGGGGACACTTGGGGGCTACACCTTC. Protein sequence: CASSTSGGTLGGYTF.

The CDR3 DNA is TGTGCCAGCAACCTGGGACAGGGAGTAGAGGAAGCTTTCTTT. Translating gives CASNLGQGVEEAFF. The chain carries TRBV28 and TRBJ1-1; 9 bases fit TRBD1. Trimming took 7 bases from V and 8 from J; bases not matched to a gene: 11. The germline V gene has CDR1 MDHEN and CDR2 SYDVKM. The CDR3 totals 14 residues.

The chain uses TRBV7-9 and TRBJ1-2; possible D gene TRBD1, 6 bases. Germline V gene data show CDR1 as SEHNR and CDR2 as FQNEAQ (reference sequence). V was clipped by 1 base and J by 8 bases, with 17 bases between them. This CDR3 is built from 15 residues. CDR3 sequence reads: CASSLEIQGSLGYTF. CDR3 sequence (DNA): TGTGCCAGCAGCTTAGAGATCCAGGGGTCTCTGGGCTACACCTTC.

The genes are TRBV2 and TRBJ2-5; TRBD1 might be the D (6 bases). The CDR3 is made up of 13 amino acids. CDR1 SNHLY and CDR2 FYNNEI come from the germline V gene. V gave up 4 bases and J gave up 5 bases, with 11 bases separating them. CDR3 in amino acids: CASSVGQGETQYF. The CDR3 region has the DNA TGTGCCAGCAGTGTGGGGCAGGGGGAGACCCAGTACTTC.

This clone was observed a single time. The chain couples TRBV6-6 to TRBJ2-7, with TRBD1 matching over 10 bases. V dropped 5 bases and J dropped 1; count of bases not matched to a gene: 2. The CDR3 extends over 14 amino acids. Germline V lookup: CDR1 MNHNY, CDR2 SVGAGI (reference sequence). In DNA form, the CDR3 reads TGTGCCAGCAGTCCGGGACAGGGGTCCTACGAGCAGTACTTC. It codes for CASSPGQGSYEQYF.

The V call is TRBV5-1, the J call TRBJ1-1; D gene uncertain. The V end lost 3 bases, the J end lost 3 bases, and 12 bases lay between the germline ends. Germline CDR1 is SGHRS and CDR2 is YFSETQ. The CDR3 spans 14 residues. The CDR3 nucleotides read TGCGCCAGCAGCTCCCTACCCTTGTACACTGAAGCTTTCTTT. This gives the protein CASSSLPLYTEAFF. Supplemented by reference TRBV5-1 and TRBJ1-1, the full variable domain reads KAGVTQTPRYLIKTRGQQVTLSCSPISGHRSVSWYQQTPGQGLQFLFEYFSETQRNKGNFPGRFSGRQFSNSRSEMNVSTLELGDSALYLCASSSLPLYTEAFFGQGTRLTVV.

The genes are TRBV6-5 and TRBJ2-7, with 7 bases aligning to TRBD1. After removal of 2 bases from V and 3 bases from J, the junction contained 1 base not matched to a gene. Germline values: CDR1 MNHEY, CDR2 SVGAGI. This CDR3 has 13 amino acids. As DNA, the CDR3 is TGTGCCAGCAGTTACAACAGGGGCTACGAGCAGTACTTC. Translation gives CASSYNRGYEQYF.